The entry below describes one TCR beta chain. With 1 base clipped from V and 4 bases from J, the junction kept 8 bases outside the gene matches. The germline V gene has CDR1 MNHEY and CDR2 SMNVEV (reference sequence). This CDR3 has 16 amino acids. In the authors' methods: Reference gene primers were amplified, and this amplification served to estimate nucleated cell counts. TCRdb's copy holds only in-frame clones and misses some; the assay was immunoSEQ multiplex PCR. That table furnishes V, J and clone size, whereas the DNA furnished D and trimming. Counted here are about 400,000 clones, roughly 87% occurring once; the ten biggest clones make up approximately 2%. The data derive from a study of blood T cell repertoires in COVID-19. The wider study: Spain, Italy and the United States supplied samples that represented acute and convalescent COVID-19. Sources were T cells, B-cell-depleted T cells, or PBMCs; the material itself was cDNA or gDNA.

Cohort allocation depended upon clinical history that participants reported. The clonotype was recovered from a woman aged 40 to 49 with acute COVID-19. The sequencing sample was made of PBMCs or T cells enriched from blood (not recorded which). This chain connects TRBV27 to TRBJ2-7; 9 bases fit TRBD2. The CDR3 DNA follows: TGTGCCAGCAGTTTATTAAGCGGGGGGAGCGTATACGAGCAGTACTTC. This encodes CASSLLSGGSVYEQYF.